This T cell receptor (beta chain) was recorded in a study of T cells in Graves' hyperthyroidism and ophthalmopathy. The study's findings and limits: From stable hyperthyroidism, ophthalmopathy was set apart by a 13 V-J model.

Trimming cost V 4 bases and J 7 bases, with 12 bases left between them. Germline V lookup: CDR1 SGHTS, CDR2 YDEGEE. The CDR3 sequence is 14 residues long. This clonotype appeared many times. Antigen specificity is unknown. Not enrolled were patients with uncontrolled infection, other autoimmune disease, pregnancy or lactation. TCR beta CDR3 regions were amplified from RNA. Using the HTBI primer set, a first-round RT-PCR was run on the TCR CDR3. TCRdb fed the multiplex PCR reads into MiXCR, producing one record per CDR3 protein. Among 93,000 or so distinct CDR3 sequences listed, 47% were seen once. The V call is TRBV5-8, the J call TRBJ1-6; D not resolved. The TCR originated in a man in his forties with Graves' hyperthyroidism. The sequenced sample was blood. The CDR3 loop reads CASSQQTENSPLHF. CDR3 nucleotides: TGTGCCAGCAGCCAACAGACGGAGAATTCACCCCTCCACTTT.